This T cell receptor (beta chain) was identified in a study of T-cell reconstitution after alpha-beta-depleted transplantation in children. Unmatched junction bases numbered 5, after V lost 2 bases and J lost 3 bases. This CDR3 is 16 amino acids long. Germline CDR1 is SEHNR and CDR2 is FQNEAQ (reference sequence). TCRbeta library preparation incorporated unique molecular identifiers. TCRdb reprocessed the PCR reads with MiXCR, giving one entry per CDR3 protein. The repertoire holds some 200,000 distinct CDR3 sequences, with around 9.7% as singletons. This TCR came from a human donor who donated a stem cell graft to a child with SCID. Sequences were derived from PBMCs from the stem cell graft donor, sampled from the stem cell graft. This chain connects TRBV7-9 to TRBJ2-1, with 9 bases that match TRBD1. This chain's CDR3 is CASSLRVGQGYNEQFF. CDR3 DNA: TGTGCCAGCAGCTTAAGGGTGGGACAGGGCTACAATGAGCAGTTCTTC. Full variable domain (missing parts from reference TRBV7-9 and TRBJ2-1): DTGVSQNPRHKITKRGQNVTFRCDPISEHNRLYWYRQTLGQGPEFLTYFQNEAQLEKSRLLSDRFSAERPKGSFSTLEIQRTEQGDSAMYLCASSLRVGQGYNEQFFGPGTRLTVL.